Sequencing of this T cell receptor beta chain was carried out in a study of blood T cell repertoires in COVID-19. Study background: Samples of COVID-19 (acute and convalescent) were obtained from the United States, Italy and Spain.

Seattle patient enrollment occurred during active infection, with longitudinal follow-up thereafter. Authors' methods: Estimation of nucleated cell counts was performed using reference gene primer amplification. The protocol was immunoSEQ multiplex PCR, while the TCRdb copy is restricted to in-frame clones and leaves out a portion. The DNA was the basis for D and trimming; V, J and clone size are from that table. Among more than 300,000 clones listed, 85% to 90% were seen once. This CDR3 spans 16 amino acids. Germline V gene data show CDR1 as SSHAT and CDR2 as FNYEAQ (reference sequence). V dropped 1 base and J dropped 1 base, with 10 bases sitting between them.

The rearrangement uses TRBV7-7 and TRBJ2-2; D unclear. Material for sequencing was peripheral blood. This receptor was identified in a woman aged 25 to 39 with COVID-19, enrolled during active disease. CDR3 loop: CASSLEVGLNTGELFF. The CDR3 DNA is TGTGCCAGCAGCTTAGAGGTGGGCCTGAACACCGGGGAGCTGTTTTTT.